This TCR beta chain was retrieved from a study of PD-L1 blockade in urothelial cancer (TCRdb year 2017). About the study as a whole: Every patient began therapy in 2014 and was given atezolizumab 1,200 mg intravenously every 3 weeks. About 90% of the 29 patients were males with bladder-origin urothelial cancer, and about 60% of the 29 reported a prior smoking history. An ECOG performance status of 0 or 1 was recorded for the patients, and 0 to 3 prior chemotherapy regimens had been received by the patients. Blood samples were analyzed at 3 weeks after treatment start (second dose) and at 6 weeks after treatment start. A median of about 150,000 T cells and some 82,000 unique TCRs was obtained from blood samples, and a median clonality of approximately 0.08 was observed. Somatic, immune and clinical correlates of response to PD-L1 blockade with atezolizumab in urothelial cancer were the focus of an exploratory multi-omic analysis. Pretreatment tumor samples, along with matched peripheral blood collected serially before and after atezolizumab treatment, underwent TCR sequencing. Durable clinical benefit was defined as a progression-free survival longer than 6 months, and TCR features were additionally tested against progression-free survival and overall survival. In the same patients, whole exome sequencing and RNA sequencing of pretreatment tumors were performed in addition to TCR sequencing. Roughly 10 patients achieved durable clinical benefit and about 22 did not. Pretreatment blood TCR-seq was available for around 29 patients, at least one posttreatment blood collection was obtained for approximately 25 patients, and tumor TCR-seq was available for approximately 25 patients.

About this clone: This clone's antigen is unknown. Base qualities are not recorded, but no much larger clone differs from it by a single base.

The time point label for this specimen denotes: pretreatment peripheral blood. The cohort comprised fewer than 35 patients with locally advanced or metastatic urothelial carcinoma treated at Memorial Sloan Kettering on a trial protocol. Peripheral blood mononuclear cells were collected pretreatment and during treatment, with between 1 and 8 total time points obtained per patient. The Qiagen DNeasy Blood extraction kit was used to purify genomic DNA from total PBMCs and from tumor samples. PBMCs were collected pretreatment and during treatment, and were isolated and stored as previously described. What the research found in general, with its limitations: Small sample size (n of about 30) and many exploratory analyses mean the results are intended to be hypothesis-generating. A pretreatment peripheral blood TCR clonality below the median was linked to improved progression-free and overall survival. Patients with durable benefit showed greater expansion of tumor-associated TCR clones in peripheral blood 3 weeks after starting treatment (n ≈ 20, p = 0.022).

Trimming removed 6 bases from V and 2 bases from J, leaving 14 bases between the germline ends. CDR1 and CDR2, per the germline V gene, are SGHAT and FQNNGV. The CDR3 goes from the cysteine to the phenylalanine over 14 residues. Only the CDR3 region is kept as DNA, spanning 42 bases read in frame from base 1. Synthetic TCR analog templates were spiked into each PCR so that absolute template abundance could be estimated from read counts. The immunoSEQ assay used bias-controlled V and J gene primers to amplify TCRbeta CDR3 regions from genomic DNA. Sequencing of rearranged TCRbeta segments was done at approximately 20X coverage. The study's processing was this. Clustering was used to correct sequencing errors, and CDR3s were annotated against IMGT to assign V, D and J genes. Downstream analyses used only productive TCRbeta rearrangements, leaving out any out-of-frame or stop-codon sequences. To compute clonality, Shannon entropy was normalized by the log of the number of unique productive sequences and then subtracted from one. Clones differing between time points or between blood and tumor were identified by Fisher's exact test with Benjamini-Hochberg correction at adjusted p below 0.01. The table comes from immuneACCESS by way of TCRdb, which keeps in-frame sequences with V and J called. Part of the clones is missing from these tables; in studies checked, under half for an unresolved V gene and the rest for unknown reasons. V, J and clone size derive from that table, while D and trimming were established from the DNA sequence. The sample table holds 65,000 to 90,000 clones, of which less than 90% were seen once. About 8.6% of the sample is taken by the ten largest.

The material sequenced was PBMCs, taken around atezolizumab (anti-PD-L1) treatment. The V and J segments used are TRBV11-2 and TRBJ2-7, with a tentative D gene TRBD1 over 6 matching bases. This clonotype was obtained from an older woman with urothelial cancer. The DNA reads TGTGCCAGCAGTTTGGCCGGGACAACCTACGAGCAGTACTTC. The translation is CASSLAGTTYEQYF.